This T cell receptor beta chain was identified during a study of response to subunit inactivated influenza vaccine. CDR1 and CDR2 from the germline V gene are MNHEY and SVGEGT. The CDR3 contains 14 residues. Trimming left V 0 bases short and J 6 bases short, with 12 bases between. MiXCR, applied by TCRdb to the RT-PCR reads, yields one record per CDR3 protein. The data contain 150,000 to 200,000 distinct CDR3 sequences, 10% to 15% of them singletons. In its sample, this clonotype was seen many times. Separately, the same data were catalogued under a study of T cells expressing NK-cell markers. That publication notes: Making the TCR beta cDNA relied on 5'RACE template switching with UMIs. The eight sequenced donors comprised seven who were HCMV-seropositive and one who was seronegative. The contribution of dominant NKG2C+ clonotypes to CD8+ T cells in about six donors was roughly 1.0-7.5%. Researchers report these clonotypes also headed the CD3+CD56-NKG2C+ fraction in several donors.

Specimen: CD8+ T cells sorted from PBMCs, collected approximately 13 days after vaccination. The sequence was collected from a man between 45 and 60 years old who received an inactivated influenza vaccine. The rearrangement joins TRBV6-2 or TRBV6-3 to TRBJ2-7, with D maybe TRBD2 (5 bases). DNA of the CDR3: TGTGCCAGCAGTTACTCGAGCGGTGGAGCCGAGCAGTACTTC. The encoded protein is CASSYSSGGAEQYF.